The clone carrying this TCR beta chain was detected only once. The data were obtained in a study of cytomegalovirus exposure and HLA in healthy donors. The germline V gene encodes CDR1 MGHRA and CDR2 YSYEKL. The CDR3 is 16 amino acids. V was clipped by 1 base and J by 0 bases, with 10 bases between them. TCRdb's copy holds only in-frame clones and misses some; the assay was immunoSEQ multiplex PCR. The sample records roughly 260,000 clones, nearly 90% being singletons. Source material: PBMCs. The chain combines TRBV4-1 with TRBJ1-3; D unresolved. This TCR was sampled from a woman aged 18-29 years in good health and CMV-seronegative. The CDR3 nucleotides are TGCGCCAGCAGCCAAGGGAGGATGTACTCTGGAAACACCATATATTTT. Translation: CASSQGRMYSGNTIYF.